The source of this T cell receptor (beta chain) is a study of blood T cell repertoires in COVID-19. For the study at large: Collection of acute and convalescent COVID-19 samples took place in the United States, Italy and Spain.

In the source study's methods: It was from reference gene primer amplification that nucleated cell counts were estimated. Produced via immunoSEQ multiplex PCR; TCRdb's table is partial and in-frame only. The D gene and trimming were derived from the DNA, and the V and J assignments and clone size from that table. The sample consists of roughly 150,000 clones, around 90% of them appearing once. After removal of 2 bases from V and 6 bases from J, the junction contained 8 bases not matched to a gene. Germline CDR1 SEHNR, CDR2 FQNEAQ (reference sequence). This CDR3 is 15 amino acids long. V usage is TRBV7-9 and J usage is TRBJ1-1; 8 bases are a match to TRBD1. The sequence was collected from a man in his fifties or sixties with active or convalescent COVID-19. Sequencing used peripheral blood. The CDR3 coding sequence is TGTGCCAGCAGCTTAATCGGACAGGGTATGGCTGAAGCTTTCTTT. This encodes CASSLIGQGMAEAFF.